This paragraph covers one T cell receptor (beta chain) sequence. These data are taken from a study of T cells in Graves' hyperthyroidism and ophthalmopathy. Graves' hyperthyroidism was deemed stable absent ophthalmopathy progression within 18 months. Recently diagnosed hyperthyroidism of less than 2 months' duration affected patients aged 18 to 65. The study excluded patients with uncontrolled infection, other autoimmune disease, pregnancy or lactation. RNA transcripts yielded amplified TCR beta CDR3 regions. First-round RT-PCR with HTBI primers amplified the TCR CDR3 region. TCRdb analysed the multiplex PCR reads with MiXCR anew, one entry per CDR3 protein. The sample shows around 520,000 distinct CDR3 sequences, 13% to 15% of them seen only once. CDR3 length: 15 amino acids. Germline-derived CDR1 and CDR2 are SNHLY and FYNNEI. The V end lost 7 bases, the J end lost 2 bases, and 18 bases lay between the germline ends.

The sequenced material came from blood. This clonotype was obtained from a middle-aged woman with Graves' hyperthyroidism. The chain employs TRBV2 and TRBJ2-7; TRBD1 might be the D (5 bases). The CDR3 loop is CASNRPGQGTYEQYF. The CDR3 nucleotides are TGTGCCAGCAACCGGCCGGGCCAGGGCACCTACGAGCAGTACTTC.